The T cell receptor beta chain described here comes from a study of T-cell reconstitution after alpha-beta-depleted transplantation in children. Broader study findings: The origin of alpha-beta T cells about two months after transplant was reportedly several hundred expanded graft clones.

Unique molecular identifiers were built into the TCRbeta library. TCRdb re-called the PCR reads with MiXCR, one entry per CDR3 protein. This table holds 440,000 or so distinct CDR3 sequences, around two fifths found once. This CDR3 comprises 11 residues. Trimming removed 5 bases at V and 2 bases at J, with 2 bases between. This clonotype was observed at least ten times. Its antigen remains unknown. The TCR was taken from a girl aged 2 to 10 with aplastic anemia, due to receive a stem cell transplant. The source material was PBMCs, sampled before TCRalphabeta/CD19-depleted stem cell transplant. The chain is built from TRBV12-3 or TRBV12-4 and TRBJ2-3; no clear D. CDR3 in amino acids: CASSATDTQYF. For the CDR3, the DNA is TGTGCCAGCAGTGCCACAGATACGCAGTATTTT.